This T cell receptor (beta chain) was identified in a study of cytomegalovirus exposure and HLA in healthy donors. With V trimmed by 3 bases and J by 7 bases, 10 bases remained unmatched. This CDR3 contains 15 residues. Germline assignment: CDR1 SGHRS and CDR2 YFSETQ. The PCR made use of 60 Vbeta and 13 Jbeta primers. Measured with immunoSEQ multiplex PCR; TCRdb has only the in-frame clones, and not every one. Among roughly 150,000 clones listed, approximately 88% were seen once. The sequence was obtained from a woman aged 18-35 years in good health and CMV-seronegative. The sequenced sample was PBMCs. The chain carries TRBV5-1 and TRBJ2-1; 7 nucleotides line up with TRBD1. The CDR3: CASSSLLGTENEQFF. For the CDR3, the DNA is TGCGCCAGCAGCTCCCTTCTGGGGACAGAGAATGAGCAGTTCTTC.